Below, 32 T cell receptor beta chains from the same sample are listed, as sequenced in a study of blood T cell repertoires in COVID-19. Using immunoSEQ multiplex PCR, the repertoire was profiled, and TCRdb retains in-frame clones only, with some absent. The sample lists over 120,000 clones, 70% to 80% occurring once. The sequencing sample was made of peripheral blood. These receptors were taken from an elderly woman with active or convalescent COVID-19.

This clone was counted only a few times. The chain carries TRBV5-5 and TRBJ2-2, with 9 nucleotides matching TRBD1. CDR1 and CDR2 from the germline V gene are SGHKS and YYEKEE (reference sequence). This CDR3 region has 14 residues. The ends lost 7 bases at V and 4 bases at J; junction bases unmatched: 5. The DNA of the CDR3 is TGTGCCAGCGGACAGGGGTCGTTCACCGGGGAGCTGTTTTTT. Protein: CASGQGSFTGELFF. The full variable domain, its missing parts supplied by reference TRBV5-5 and TRBJ2-2, is DAGVTQSPTHLIKTRGQQVTLRCSPISGHKSVSWYQQVLGQGPQFIFQYYEKEERGRGNFPDRFSARQFPNYSSELNVNALLLGDSALYLCASGQGSFTGELFFGEGSRLTVL.

V usage is TRBV5-1 and J usage is TRBJ2-3, with a tentative D call TRBD2 (5 bases). CDR3 length: 14 amino acids. From germline, CDR1 is SGHRS and CDR2 YFSETQ. V lost 0 bases to trimming and J lost 5 bases, with 10 bases between them. CDR3 DNA: TGCGCCAGCAGCTTGGTTCCGGGAAGAGATACGCAGTATTTT. Translated: CASSLVPGRDTQYF. Full variable domain (missing parts from reference TRBV5-1 and TRBJ2-3): KAGVTQTPRYLIKTRGQQVTLSCSPISGHRSVSWYQQTPGQGLQFLFEYFSETQRNKGNFPGRFSGRQFSNSRSEMNVSTLELGDSALYLCASSLVPGRDTQYFGPGTRLTVL.

This clone was seen only once. V gene TRBV4-3 combines with J gene TRBJ1-2; 7 bases match TRBD1. The CDR3 extends over 14 amino acids. Unmatched junction bases numbered 5, after V lost 0 bases and J lost 7 bases. The V gene's germline CDR1 is LGHNA and CDR2 YSLEER. The CDR3 region is CASSQDQRGPGYTF. DNA for the CDR3: TGCGCCAGCAGCCAAGATCAAAGGGGGCCTGGCTACACCTTC.

This clone was counted a few times. This chain connects TRBV5-4 to TRBJ2-7; D is unresolved. The CDR3 consists of 13 residues. Trimming stripped 5 bases from V and 2 bases from J, with 11 bases between. Germline V lookup: CDR1 SGHNT, CDR2 YYREEE (reference sequence). The CDR3 loop reads CASRNTTTYEQYF. CDR3 bases: TGTGCCAGCAGAAACACTACTACCTACGAGCAGTACTTC.

The V and J genes are TRBV4-3 and TRBJ2-3, with TRBD2 matching 7 bases. The CDR3 runs to 16 residues. Per germline, CDR1 LGHNA and CDR2 YSLEER. V was clipped by 2 bases and J by 6 bases; unmatched bases: 11. CDR3 residues: CASSQSGGGSVDTQYF. The DNA of the CDR3 is TGCGCCAGCAGCCAATCGGGGGGTGGGTCCGTGGATACGCAGTATTTT.

The chain combines TRBV5-6 with TRBJ2-7, with 10 bases matching TRBD2. The junction had 14 bases not matched to a gene; V was cut back by 2 bases and J by 3 bases. Germline V gene lookup returns CDR1 SGHDT and CDR2 YYEEEE. The CDR3 is made up of 18 amino acids. The DNA for the CDR3 is TGTGCCAGCAGCTTTAGGACTAGCGGATTCTCCTCTCACTACGAGCAGTACTTC. Protein: CASSFRTSGFSSHYEQYF.

The CDR3 loop reads CASKTGLYEQYF. The CDR3 nucleotides are TGTGCCAGCAAAACAGGGCTCTACGAGCAGTACTTC. The rearrangement uses TRBV2 and TRBJ2-7; tentatively, D is TRBD1 (6 bases). The V gene lost 7 bases and the J gene lost 3 bases, with 10 bases spanning the gap. The CDR3 is 12 amino acids. The germline V gene has CDR1 SNHLY and CDR2 FYNNEI.

The chain carries TRBV5-1 and TRBJ1-1, with D unclear. V was cut by 2 bases and J by 1 base, with 15 bases left in between. The CDR3 extends over 16 amino acids. Germline V CDR1 and CDR2: SGHRS, YFSETQ. The CDR3 DNA sequence: TGCGCCAGCAGCTTAGGCAGCAACACTAAGAACACTGAAGCTTTCTTT. It encodes CASSLGSNTKNTEAFF.

The genes are TRBV19 and TRBJ1-4; D unclear. Germline V gene lookup returns CDR1 LNHDA and CDR2 SQIVND (reference sequence). Between the trimmed V and J ends, which lost 1 base and 4 bases, there was a span of 10 bases. This CDR3 spans 15 amino acids. In nucleotides, the CDR3 is TGTGCCAGTAGTATAGGGGCACGGAATAATGAAAAACTGTTTTTT. Translation gives CASSIGARNNEKLFF.

The chain uses TRBV19 and TRBJ1-5; 7 positions match TRBD1. Germline CDR1 is LNHDA and CDR2 is SQIVND (reference sequence). The V gene end was trimmed by 5 bases and the J gene end by 6 bases; junction bases not matched to a gene: 10. This CDR3 is built from 15 residues. CDR3 residues: CASSEPGQWIQPQHF. The CDR3 DNA is TGTGCCAGTAGTGAACCGGGACAGTGGATTCAGCCCCAGCATTTT.

This clone was observed a few times. V is TRBV27 and J is TRBJ1-2; D is possibly TRBD1 (5 bases). V was clipped by 0 bases and J by 0 bases, with 8 bases between them. The germline gives CDR1 MNHEY, CDR2 SMNVEV (reference sequence). The CDR3 spans 15 residues. CDR3 protein: CASSLSGTTNYGYTF. In DNA form, the CDR3 reads TGTGCCAGCAGTTTATCAGGGACTACTAACTATGGCTACACCTTC.

J is TRBJ1-5 and V is TRBV19; tentatively, D is TRBD1 (5 bases). Germline CDR1 and CDR2: LNHDA and SQIVND (reference sequence). This CDR3 contains 16 residues. The germline V and J ends were trimmed by 3 bases and 7 bases, with 19 bases remaining between them. CDR3 protein: CASSISARALGQPQHF. CDR3 DNA sequence: TGTGCCAGTAGTATTTCTGCCAGGGCGCTTGGACAGCCCCAGCATTTT.

This rearrangement joins TRBV9 to TRBJ1-3; 8 nucleotides line up with TRBD1. CDR1 SGDLS and CDR2 YYNGEE come from the germline V gene. The trim removed 3 bases at V and 4 bases at J, leaving 9 bases unmatched. CDR3 length: 16 amino acids. The CDR3: CASSDRGVSTGNTIYF. The CDR3 nucleotides are TGTGCCAGCAGCGACAGGGGGGTTAGTACCGGAAACACCATATATTTT.

The V gene is TRBV30, the J gene TRBJ1-6; no clear D. The CDR3 is made up of 11 amino acids. In germline, CDR1 is GTSNPN, CDR2 SVGIG (reference sequence). Trimming cost V 4 bases and J 10 bases, with 8 bases left between them. DNA for the CDR3: TGTGCCTGGAAGGCGGGATCACCCCTCCACTTT. Its translation: CAWKAGSPLHF.

A few counts support this clone. This rearrangement joins TRBV6-1 to TRBJ2-5, with D maybe TRBD1 (5 bases). The CDR3 totals 17 residues. Germline CDR1 reads MNHNS; CDR2 reads SASEGT. V lost 2 bases, J lost 4 bases, and 20 bases lay in between. CDR3: CASSEPKNTRVGETQYF. As DNA, the CDR3 is TGTGCCAGCAGTGAACCTAAAAACACCAGGGTTGGAGAGACCCAGTACTTC.

The rearrangement uses TRBV28 and TRBJ2-7, with 8 bases aligning to TRBD2. CDR1 is MDHEN and CDR2 is SYDVKM in the germline V gene. The CDR3 length is 17 residues. DNA of the CDR3: TGTCCCACCAACCCGGCGGGGGTGACGGGGGGGCAGTACGAGCAGTACTTC. Protein: CPTNPAGVTGGQYEQYF.

The chain joins TRBV18 to TRBJ1-4; a possible D gene is TRBD1 (5 bases). This CDR3 spans 13 amino acids. Germline V CDR1 and CDR2: KGHSH, LQKENI. The V and J ends lost 6 bases and 5 bases respectively, with 10 bases between them. CDR3 region: CASSAGQNEKLFF. Written as DNA, the CDR3 is TGTGCCAGCTCGGCGGGGCAGAATGAAAAACTGTTTTTT.

The V call is TRBV3-1 (or the pseudogene TRBV3-2), the J call TRBJ2-5; TRBD2 matches 7 bases. Germline trimming cut 3 bases from V and 9 bases from J; bases unmatched to any gene: 10. The CDR3 has 14 residues. Per germline, CDR1 LGHDT and CDR2 YNNKEL (reference sequence). The CDR3 reads CASSQGGGSGAQYF. CDR3 DNA sequence: TGTGCCAGCAGCCAGGGGGGAGGGTCCGGGGCCCAGTACTTC.

The chain recombines TRBV10-1 with TRBJ1-4, with D possibly being TRBD1 (5 bases). Between the trimmed V and J ends, which lost 3 bases and 4 bases, there was a span of 12 bases. The CDR3 sequence is 15 residues long. CDR1 is WNHNN and CDR2 is SYGVQD in the germline V gene (reference sequence). The chain's CDR3 is CASSERQKNNEKLFF. In nucleotides, the CDR3 is TGCGCCAGCAGTGAACGACAGAAAAATAATGAAAAACTGTTTTTT.

This clone showed up just a few times. The chain is built from TRBV2 and TRBJ1-1; D may be TRBD1 (6 bases). Per the germline V gene, CDR1 is SNHLY and CDR2 is FYNNEI. Between the trimmed V and J ends, which lost 7 bases and 1 base, there was a span of 10 bases. The CDR3 covers 13 residues. The CDR3 coding sequence is TGTGCCAGCACCACAGGGCGGAACACTGAAGCTTTCTTT. Translation: CASTTGRNTEAFF. The whole variable domain, remainder taken from reference TRBV2 and TRBJ1-1, is EPEVTQTPSHQVTQMGQEVILRCVPISNHLYFYWYRQILGQKVEFLVSFYNNEISEKSEIFDDQFSVERPDGSNFTLKIRSTKLEDSAMYFCASTTGRNTEAFFGQGTRLTVV.

V is TRBV18 and J is TRBJ1-4; 7 nucleotides align to TRBD1. The CDR3 has 16 amino acids. V lost 3 bases, J lost 2 bases, and 6 bases stayed unmatched. From germline, CDR1 is KGHSH and CDR2 LQKENI. The CDR3 sequence is CASSPAYRGTNEKLFF. DNA of the CDR3: TGTGCCAGCTCACCGGCTTACAGGGGCACTAATGAAAAACTGTTTTTT.

The chain has TRBV27 and TRBJ2-7, with 9 bases that match TRBD1. CDR1 and CDR2 (germline): MNHEY, SMNVEV (reference sequence). CDR3 size: 16 residues. V lost 8 bases to trimming and J lost 0 bases; unmatched junction nucleotides: 11. CDR3 amino acids: CASARDRVVGSYEQYF. The CDR3 region has the DNA TGTGCCAGCGCCCGGGACAGGGTGGTCGGCTCCTACGAGCAGTACTTC.

The rearrangement joins TRBV29-1 to TRBJ2-3; D call uncertain. The V gene's germline CDR1 is SQVTM and CDR2 ANQGSEA. V was trimmed by 3 bases and J by 10 bases, leaving 17 bases between them. CDR3 length equals 13 residues. CDR3 DNA: TGCAGCGTTGACCATGGTACCCCTCGGGCGCAGTATTTT. Protein: CSVDHGTPRAQYF.

V gene TRBV6-5 combines with J gene TRBJ1-1, with a weak D call TRBD1 (5 bases). From germline, CDR1 is MNHEY and CDR2 SVGAGI. The V gene lost 7 bases and the J gene lost 2 bases, with 8 bases spanning the gap. The CDR3 sequence is 12 residues long. The CDR3 region has the DNA TGTGCCAGCACCAGGGCTAACACTGAAGCTTTCTTT. Translation: CASTRANTEAFF.

The chain uses TRBV7-2 and TRBJ2-5; the D is unclear. This CDR3 has 15 amino acids. The V end lost 5 bases, the J end lost 4 bases, and 17 bases lay between the germline ends. Per germline, CDR1 SGHTA and CDR2 FQGNSA. The CDR3 nucleotides are TGTGCCAGCAGCCCCACTTGGAGATCCGGAGAGACCCAGTACTTC. It specifies CASSPTWRSGETQYF.

The chain links TRBV6-6 to TRBJ2-1; D is uncertain. The CDR3 has 15 amino acids. Per the germline V gene, CDR1 is MNHNY and CDR2 is SVGAGI (reference sequence). Trimming took 6 bases from V and 0 from J, leaving 12 bases between them. For the CDR3, the DNA is TGTGCCAGCAGGAGAGACTCGAGCTCCTACAATGAGCAGTTCTTC. Its protein is CASRRDSSSYNEQFF.

The J gene is TRBJ2-1, the V gene TRBV5-1; D possibly corresponds to TRBD2 (6 bases). This CDR3 has 14 residues. The V and J ends lost 0 bases and 4 bases respectively, with 8 bases between them. Germline CDR1 and CDR2: SGHRS and YFSETQ. The CDR3 region has the DNA TGCGCCAGCAGCTTGGCGGCGGGGTACAATGAGCAGTTCTTC. Its protein product is CASSLAAGYNEQFF.

The genes are TRBV2 and TRBJ1-3; 11 bases are shared with TRBD1. The CDR3 has 19 residues. Germline CDR1 reads SNHLY; CDR2 reads FYNNEI. V shed 3 bases and J 4 bases; nucleotides not matched to a gene: 14. Here the CDR3 reads CASSEIGTGGNSGGNTIYF. The CDR3 DNA follows: TGTGCCAGCAGTGAGATTGGGACAGGGGGAAACTCGGGCGGAAACACCATATATTTT.

A word on this clone: Compared with germline, one end of the junction differs, possibly owing to a read error. This chain links TRBV23-1 with TRBJ2-7, with D perhaps matching TRBD2 (6 bases). TRBV23-1 is given ORF status, its function remaining uncertain. The CDR3 spans 9 residues. The CDR3 DNA reads as TGCGCCAGCAGTCAAAGGACTAATTTC. It yields the protein CASSQRTNF.

The chain couples TRBV4-1 to TRBJ1-1; unclear D gene. Trimming removed 4 bases from V and 3 bases from J, with 21 bases in between. The length of the CDR3 is 17 residues. The germline V gene encodes CDR1 MGHRA and CDR2 YSYEKL. The CDR3 loop is CASSPKAGRTRDTEAFF. In nucleotides, the CDR3 is TGCGCCAGCAGCCCAAAGGCCGGACGGACGCGGGACACTGAAGCTTTCTTT.

This chain joins TRBV9 and TRBJ2-1; 11 bases agree with TRBD1. J gave up 7 bases and V 3 bases, and 12 bases lay outside the gene matches. Germline V gives CDR1 SGDLS, CDR2 YYNGEE. This CDR3 region has 17 residues. This CDR3 is CASSGTTDRGRWNEQFF. The DNA for the CDR3 is TGTGCCAGCAGCGGGACAACGGACAGGGGGCGCTGGAATGAGCAGTTCTTC.

This rearrangement joins TRBV19 to TRBJ2-5; D ambiguous. V lost 4 bases and J lost 0, with 6 bases in between. Germline-derived CDR1 and CDR2 are LNHDA and SQIVND (reference sequence). This CDR3 has 13 residues. DNA for the CDR3: TGTGCCAGTAGTAAGAGTAACCAAGAGACCCAGTACTTC. It codes for CASSKSNQETQYF. The entire variable domain, with the rest obtained from reference TRBV19 and TRBJ2-5, is as follows: DGGITQSPKYLFRKEGQNVTLSCEQNLNHDAMYWYRQDPGQGLRLIYYSQIVNDFQKGDIAEGYSVSREKKESFPLTVTSAQKNPTAFYLCASSKSNQETQYFGPGTRLLVL.